The present entry profiles one T cell receptor beta chain with its context. What it binds is unknown. The sample originates from a study of graft-versus-host responses after intestinal transplantation. In the study overall: Recipients received multivisceral, liver-intestinal, or isolated intestinal transplants.

Trimming cost V 7 bases and J 6 bases, with 18 bases left between them. There are 14 residues in the CDR3. Looked up from germline, CDR1 is MNHEY and CDR2 is SVGAGI. The repertoire was sequenced with immunoSEQ multiplex PCR; TCRdb's copy has only in-frame clones and lacks some. The sample shows some 96,000 clones, 90% of them seen only once. Study conclusions and caveats: After transplant, early declines in HvG clones were associated with peak levels of circulating GvH clones. GvH clones turned up in recipient marrow; some had shown up first in ileum or blood.

The rearrangement uses TRBV6-5 and TRBJ1-1; no reliable D call. The material was PBMCs, obtained around 450 days after intestinal transplant. The receptor's source is a human patient who received an intestinal transplant, so some T cells may come from the graft donor. DNA of the CDR3: TGTGCCAGCACTCGTGAGAGTGGTTCTTCTGAAGCTTTCTTT. It translates to CASTRESGSSEAFF.